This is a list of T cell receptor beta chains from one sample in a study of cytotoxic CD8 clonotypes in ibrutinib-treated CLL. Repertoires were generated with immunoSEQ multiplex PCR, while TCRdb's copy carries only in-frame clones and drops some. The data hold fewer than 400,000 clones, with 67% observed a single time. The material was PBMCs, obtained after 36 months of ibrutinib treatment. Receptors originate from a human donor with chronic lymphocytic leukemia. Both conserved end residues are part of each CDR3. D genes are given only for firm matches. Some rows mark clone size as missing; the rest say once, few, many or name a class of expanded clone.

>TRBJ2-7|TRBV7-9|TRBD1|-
CASSRYTGAYEQYF
TGTGCCAGCAGCCGCTACACAGGGGCGTACGAGCAGTACTTC
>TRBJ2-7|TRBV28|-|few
CASSPGWTIYEQYF
TGTGCCAGTTCCCCAGGGTGGACGATCTACGAGCAGTACTTC
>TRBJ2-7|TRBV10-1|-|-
CASSESGSYEQYF
TGCGCCAGCAGTGAGTCCGGCTCCTACGAGCAGTACTTC
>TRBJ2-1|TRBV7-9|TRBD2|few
CASSLIRLAVDEQFF
TGTGCCAGCAGCTTAATACGACTAGCAGTTGATGAGCAGTTCTTC
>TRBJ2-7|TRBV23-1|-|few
CASSQSRSSYEQYF
TGCGCCAGCAGTCAATCGCGCAGCTCCTACGAGCAGTACTTC
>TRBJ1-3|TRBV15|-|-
CATGFPANTIYF
TGTGCCACCGGGTTCCCAGCAAACACCATATATTTT
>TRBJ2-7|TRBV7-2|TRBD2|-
CASSLAQAGDSYEQYF
TGTGCCAGCAGCTTAGCGCAGGCGGGGGACTCCTACGAGCAGTACTTC
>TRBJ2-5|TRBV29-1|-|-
CSTREHRETQYF
TGCAGCACCCGAGAGCACCGGGAGACCCAGTACTTC
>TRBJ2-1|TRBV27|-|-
CASSAPGDPNNEQFF
TGTGCCAGCAGTGCCCCGGGGGACCCCAACAATGAGCAGTTCTTC
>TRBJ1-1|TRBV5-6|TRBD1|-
CASSRTGGTEAFF
TGTGCCAGCAGTCGAACAGGGGGCACTGAAGCTTTCTTT
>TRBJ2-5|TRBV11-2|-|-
CASSLSLVQETQYF
TGTGCCAGCAGCTTATCGCTGGTCCAAGAGACCCAGTACTTC
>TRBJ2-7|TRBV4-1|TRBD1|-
CASRQDRSYEQYF
TGCGCCAGCAGACAGGACAGGTCCTACGAGCAGTACTTC
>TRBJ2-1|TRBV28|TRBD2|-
CASSLRTSGAYNEQFF
TGTGCCAGCAGTCTACGGACTAGCGGGGCCTACAATGAGCAGTTCTTC
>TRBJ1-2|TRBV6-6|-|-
CASSPSWSNYGYTF
TGTGCCAGCAGCCCTTCTTGGAGTAACTATGGCTACACCTTC
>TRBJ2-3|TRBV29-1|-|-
CSVESSTDVDTQYF
TGCAGCGTTGAATCATCAACTGATGTGGATACGCAGTATTTT
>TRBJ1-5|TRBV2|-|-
CASYTGGNQPQHF
TGTGCCAGTTACACCGGGGGCAATCAGCCCCAGCATTTT
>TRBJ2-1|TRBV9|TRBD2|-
CASSGAGVEQFF
TGTGCCAGCAGCGGAGCGGGAGTCGAGCAGTTCTTC
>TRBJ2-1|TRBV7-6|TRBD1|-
CASSLLDRGRRNEQFF
TGTGCCAGCAGCTTACTTGACAGGGGGCGCAGGAATGAGCAGTTCTTC
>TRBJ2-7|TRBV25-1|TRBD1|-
CASSPHGTGAREQYF
TGTGCCAGCAGTCCACACGGGACAGGGGCGCGCGAGCAGTACTTC
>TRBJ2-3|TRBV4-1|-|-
CASSHLRGPSTDTQYF
TGCGCCAGCAGCCACCTACGGGGGCCCAGCACAGATACGCAGTATTTT
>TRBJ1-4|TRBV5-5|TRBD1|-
CASSPPYRTGGNLDEKLFF
TGTGCCAGCAGCCCGCCTTACCGGACAGGGGGAAACTTGGATGAAAAACTGTTTTTT
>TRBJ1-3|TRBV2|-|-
CASSEGTGSSGNTIYF
TGTGCCAGCAGTGAAGGGACTGGGAGCTCTGGAAACACCATATATTTT
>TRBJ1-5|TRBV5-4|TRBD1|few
CASSLKFSVTGDNQPQHF
TGTGCCAGCAGCTTGAAATTTTCGGTGACAGGGGACAATCAGCCCCAGCATTTT
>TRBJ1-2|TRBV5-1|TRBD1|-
CASSMGTGGATNYGYTF
TGCGCCAGCAGCATGGGGACAGGGGGTGCCACTAACTATGGCTACACCTTC
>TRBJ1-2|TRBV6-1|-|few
CASRGLEYGYTF
TGTGCCAGCAGGGGATTAGAGTATGGCTACACCTTC
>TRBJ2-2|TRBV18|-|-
CASLAGTGELFF
TGTGCCAGCCTGGCTGGCACCGGGGAGCTGTTTTTT
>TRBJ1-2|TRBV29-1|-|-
CSVVIPGDYGYTF
TGCAGCGTTGTAATTCCGGGGGACTATGGCTACACCTTC
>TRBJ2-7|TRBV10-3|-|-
CATLASPLGEEYEQYF
TGTGCCACCTTAGCGTCACCGCTGGGGGAGGAATACGAGCAGTACTTC
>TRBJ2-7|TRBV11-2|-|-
CASSLVGGTGLYEQYF
TGTGCCAGCAGCTTAGTGGGTGGCACAGGGTTATACGAGCAGTACTTC
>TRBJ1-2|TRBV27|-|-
CASSWQGIYGYTF
TGTGCCAGCAGTTGGCAGGGAATCTATGGCTACACCTTC
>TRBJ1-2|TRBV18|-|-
CASSQTRANYGYTF
TGTGCCAGCTCACAGACACGAGCTAACTATGGCTACACCTTC
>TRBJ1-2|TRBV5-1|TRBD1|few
CASSLAPRQGYGYTF
TGCGCCAGCAGCTTGGCCCCTCGACAGGGGTATGGCTACACCTTC
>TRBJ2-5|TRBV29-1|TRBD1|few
CSVEEGRGPETQYF
TGCAGCGTTGAAGAGGGCAGGGGGCCGGAGACCCAGTACTTC
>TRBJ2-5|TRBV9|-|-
CASSVDVGDDQETQYF
TGTGCCAGCAGCGTAGATGTTGGGGACGACCAAGAGACCCAGTACTTC
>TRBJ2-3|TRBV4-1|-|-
CASSLTEGTDTQYF
TGCGCCAGCAGCTTAACAGAGGGCACAGATACGCAGTATTTT
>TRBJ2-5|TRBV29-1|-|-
CSVEVEETQYF
TGCAGCGTTGAAGTAGAAGAGACCCAGTACTTC
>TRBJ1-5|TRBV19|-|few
CASSTAGSGQPQHF
TGTGCCAGTAGTACAGCAGGTTCGGGTCAGCCCCAGCATTTT
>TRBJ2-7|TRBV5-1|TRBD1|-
CASSSGQAGEQYF
TGCGCCAGCAGCAGCGGACAGGCAGGCGAGCAGTACTTC
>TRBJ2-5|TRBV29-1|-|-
CSVERPVQETQYF
TGCAGCGTTGAAAGGCCAGTCCAAGAGACCCAGTACTTC
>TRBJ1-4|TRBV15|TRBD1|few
CATSRVGQGAGEKLFF
TGTGCCACCAGCAGAGTAGGGCAGGGGGCCGGTGAAAAACTGTTTTTT
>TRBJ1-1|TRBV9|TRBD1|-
CASSQTGGGTEAFF
TGTGCCAGCAGCCAGACAGGGGGAGGTACTGAAGCTTTCTTT
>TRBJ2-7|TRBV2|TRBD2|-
CASSDPGLAGVSSYEQYF
TGTGCCAGCAGTGACCCGGGACTAGCGGGGGTAAGCTCCTACGAGCAGTACTTC
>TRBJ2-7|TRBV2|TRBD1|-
CASNRDSTYEQYF
TGTGCCAGCAATCGGGACAGTACCTACGAGCAGTACTTC
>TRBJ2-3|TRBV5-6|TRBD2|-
CASSLLVSGGVADTQYF
TGTGCCAGCAGCTTATTGGTTAGCGGGGGGGTGGCAGATACGCAGTATTTT
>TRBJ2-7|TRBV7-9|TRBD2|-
CASRRLAEKGYEQYF
TGTGCCAGCAGACGACTAGCGGAGAAAGGGTACGAGCAGTACTTC
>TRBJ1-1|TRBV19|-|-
CAAGPPNTEAFF
TGTGCTGCGGGACCGCCGAACACTGAAGCTTTCTTT
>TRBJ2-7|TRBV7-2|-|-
CASSLAQGIYEQYF
TGTGCCAGCAGCTTAGCGCAAGGAATTTACGAGCAGTACTTC
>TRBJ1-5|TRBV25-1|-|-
CASSETGYNQPQHF
TGTGCCAGCAGTGAAACAGGGTACAATCAGCCCCAGCATTTT
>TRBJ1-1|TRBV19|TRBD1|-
CASSRNRGNTEAFF
TGTGCCAGTAGTAGGAACAGGGGGAACACTGAAGCTTTCTTT
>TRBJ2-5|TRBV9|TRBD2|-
CASSVEVLAGVETQYF
TGTGCCAGCAGCGTAGAGGTCCTAGCGGGAGTGGAGACCCAGTACTTC
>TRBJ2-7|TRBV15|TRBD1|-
CATSKDRVAYEQYF
TGTGCCACCAGCAAAGACAGGGTTGCCTACGAGCAGTACTTC
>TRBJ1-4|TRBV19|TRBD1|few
CATRGPGEKLFF
TGTGCCACGAGGGGGCCAGGTGAAAAACTGTTTTTT
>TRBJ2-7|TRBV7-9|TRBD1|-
CASSALDRVGEQYF
TGTGCCAGCAGCGCTCTAGACAGGGTCGGAGAGCAGTACTTC
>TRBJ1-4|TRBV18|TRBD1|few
CASSQIRMGQQNEKLFF
TGTGCCAGCTCACAAATTCGCATGGGACAGCAAAATGAAAAACTGTTTTTT
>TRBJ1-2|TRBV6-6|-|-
CASSYSSPHRYGYTF
TGTGCCAGCAGTTACTCGAGTCCTCACCGGTATGGCTACACCTTC